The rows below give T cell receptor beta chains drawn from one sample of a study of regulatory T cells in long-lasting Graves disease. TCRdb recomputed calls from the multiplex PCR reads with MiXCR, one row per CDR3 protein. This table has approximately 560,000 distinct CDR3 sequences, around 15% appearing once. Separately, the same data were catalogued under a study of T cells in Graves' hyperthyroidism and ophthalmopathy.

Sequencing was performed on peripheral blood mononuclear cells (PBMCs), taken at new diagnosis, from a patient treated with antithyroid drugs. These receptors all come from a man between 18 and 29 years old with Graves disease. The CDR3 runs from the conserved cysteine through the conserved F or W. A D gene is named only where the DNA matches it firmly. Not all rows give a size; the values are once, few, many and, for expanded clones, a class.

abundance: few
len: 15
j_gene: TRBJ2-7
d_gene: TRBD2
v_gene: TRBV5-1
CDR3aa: CASSYLADRTYEQYF
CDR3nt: TGCGCCAGCAGCTATCTAGCGGACCGCACCTACGAGCAGTACTTC

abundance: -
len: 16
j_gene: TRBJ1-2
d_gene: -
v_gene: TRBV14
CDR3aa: CASSQDPPSGFDGYTF
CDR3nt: TGTGCCAGCAGCCAAGATCCCCCGTCAGGGTTCGATGGCTACACCTTC

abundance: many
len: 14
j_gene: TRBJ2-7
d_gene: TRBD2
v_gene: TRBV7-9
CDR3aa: CASSSVSGSYEQYF
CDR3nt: TGTGCCAGCAGCTCAGTGAGCGGGAGTTACGAGCAGTACTTC

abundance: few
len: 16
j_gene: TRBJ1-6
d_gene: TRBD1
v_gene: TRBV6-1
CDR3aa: CASSNLGTAYNSPLHF
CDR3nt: TGTGCCAGCAGTAACCTCGGGACAGCTTATAATTCACCCCTCCACTTT

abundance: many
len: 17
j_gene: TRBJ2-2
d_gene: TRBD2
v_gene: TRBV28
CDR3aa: CASTLGTSGTNTGELFF
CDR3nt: TGTGCCAGCACTCTAGGGACTAGCGGGACGAACACCGGGGAGCTGTTTTTT

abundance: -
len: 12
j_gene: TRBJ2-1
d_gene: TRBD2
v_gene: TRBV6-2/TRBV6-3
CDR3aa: CASRAGGDGQFF
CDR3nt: TGTGCCAGCAGGGCCGGGGGGGATGGGCAGTTCTTC

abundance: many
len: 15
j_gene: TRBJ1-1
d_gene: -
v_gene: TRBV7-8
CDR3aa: CASSLSVSMNTEAFF
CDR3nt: TGTGCCAGCAGCTTATCCGTCAGCATGAACACTGAAGCTTTCTTT

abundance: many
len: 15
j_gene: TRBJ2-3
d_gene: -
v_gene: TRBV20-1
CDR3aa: CSARGASTWADTQYF
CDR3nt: TGCAGTGCTAGAGGCGCATCTACCTGGGCAGATACGCAGTATTTT

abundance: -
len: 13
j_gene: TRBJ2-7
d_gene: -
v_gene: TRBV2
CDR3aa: CARGAVESHEQYF
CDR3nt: TGTGCCAGGGGAGCGGTAGAAAGCCACGAGCAGTACTTC

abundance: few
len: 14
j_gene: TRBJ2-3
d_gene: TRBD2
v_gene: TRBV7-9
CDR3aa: CASSRSGGENTQYF
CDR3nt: TGTGCCAGCAGCCGTAGCGGGGGGGAAAATACGCAGTATTTT

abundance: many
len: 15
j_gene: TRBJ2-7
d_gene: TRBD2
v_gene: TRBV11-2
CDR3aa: CASSLVAGRSYEQYF
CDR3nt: TGTGCCAGCAGCTTAGTGGCCGGGAGGAGCTACGAGCAGTACTTC

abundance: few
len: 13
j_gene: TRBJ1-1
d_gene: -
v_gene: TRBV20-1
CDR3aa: CSAGGGPNTEAFF
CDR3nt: TGCAGTGCTGGCGGAGGGCCGAACACTGAAGCTTTCTTT

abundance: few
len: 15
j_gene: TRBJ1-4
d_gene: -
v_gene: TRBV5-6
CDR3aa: CASSWDRDNVEKLFF
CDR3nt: TGTGCCAGCAGCTGGGACCGGGACAATGTCGAAAAACTGTTTTTT

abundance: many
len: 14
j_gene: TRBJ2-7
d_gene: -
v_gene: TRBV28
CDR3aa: CASTLGPSSYEQYF
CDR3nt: TGTGCCAGCACCCTTGGACCTAGCTCCTACGAGCAGTACTTC

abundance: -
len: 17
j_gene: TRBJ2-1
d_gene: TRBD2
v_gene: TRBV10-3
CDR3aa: CAISEASGWRSYNEQFF
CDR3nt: TGTGCCATCAGTGAGGCTAGCGGGTGGCGCTCCTACAATGAGCAGTTCTTC

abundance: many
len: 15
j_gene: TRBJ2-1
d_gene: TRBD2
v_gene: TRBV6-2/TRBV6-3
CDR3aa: CASSYSLAEYNEQFF
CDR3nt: TGTGCCAGCAGTTACTCGCTAGCGGAGTACAATGAGCAGTTCTTC

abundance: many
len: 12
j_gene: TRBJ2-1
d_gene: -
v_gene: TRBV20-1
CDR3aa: CSARGSPNEQFF
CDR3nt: TGCAGTGCTAGAGGTTCCCCCAATGAGCAGTTCTTC

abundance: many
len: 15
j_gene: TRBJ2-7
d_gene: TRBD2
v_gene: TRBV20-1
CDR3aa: CSARPGTSASYEQYF
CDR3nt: TGCAGTGCTAGACCCGGGACTAGCGCTTCCTACGAGCAGTACTTC

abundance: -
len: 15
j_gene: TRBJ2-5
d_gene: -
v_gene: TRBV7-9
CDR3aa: CASSPSSSHQETQYF
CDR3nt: TGTGCCAGCAGCCCGTCTTCGTCCCACCAAGAGACCCAGTACTTC

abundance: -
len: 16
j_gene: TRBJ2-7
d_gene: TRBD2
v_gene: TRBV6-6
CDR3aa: CAGSYSALAGGLEQYF
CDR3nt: TGTGCCGGCAGTTACTCGGCGCTAGCGGGAGGGCTTGAGCAGTACTTC

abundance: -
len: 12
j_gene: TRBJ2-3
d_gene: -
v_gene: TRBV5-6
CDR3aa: CASSLPSDTQYF
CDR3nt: TGTGCCAGCAGCTTACCATCAGATACGCAGTATTTT

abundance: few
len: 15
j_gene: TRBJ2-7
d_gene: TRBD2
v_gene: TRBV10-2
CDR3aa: CASSDGGLGSYEQYF
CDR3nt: TGCGCCAGCAGTGATGGGGGACTAGGGTCCTACGAGCAGTACTTC

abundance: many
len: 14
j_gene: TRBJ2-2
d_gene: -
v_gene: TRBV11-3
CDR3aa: CASSLDPATGELFF
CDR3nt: TGTGCCAGCAGCTTAGATCCCGCTACCGGGGAGCTGTTTTTT

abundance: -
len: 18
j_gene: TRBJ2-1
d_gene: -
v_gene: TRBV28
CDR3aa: CASSLYSGESGSYNEQFF
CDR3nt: TGTGCCAGCAGTTTATATAGTGGTGAGTCAGGGTCCTACAATGAGCAGTTCTTC

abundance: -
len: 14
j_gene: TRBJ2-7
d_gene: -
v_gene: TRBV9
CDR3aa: CASSVDGNPYEQYF
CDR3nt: TGTGCCAGCAGCGTAGATGGGAATCCCTACGAGCAGTACTTC

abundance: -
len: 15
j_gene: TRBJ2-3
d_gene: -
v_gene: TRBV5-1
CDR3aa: CASSPGLPSTDTQYF
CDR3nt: TGCGCCAGCAGCCCGGGACTTCCTAGCACAGATACGCAGTATTTT

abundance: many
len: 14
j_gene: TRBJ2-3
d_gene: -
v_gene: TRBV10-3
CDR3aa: CATEPRGPGDTQYF
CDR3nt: TGTGCCACCGAACCCCGGGGGCCGGGAGATACGCAGTATTTT

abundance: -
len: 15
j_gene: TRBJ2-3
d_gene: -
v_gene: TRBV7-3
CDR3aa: CASSHGTTGADTQYF
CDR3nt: TGTGCCAGCAGCCACGGAACTACCGGGGCAGATACGCAGTATTTT

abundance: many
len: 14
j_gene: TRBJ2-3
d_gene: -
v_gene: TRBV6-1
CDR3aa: CASSESLSTDTQYF
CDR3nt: TGTGCCAGCAGTGAATCGCTGTCCACAGATACGCAGTATTTT

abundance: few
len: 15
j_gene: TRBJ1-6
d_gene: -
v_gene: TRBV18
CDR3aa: CASSPRTLENSPLHF
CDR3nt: TGTGCCAGCTCACCACGGACATTAGAAAATTCACCCCTCCACTTT

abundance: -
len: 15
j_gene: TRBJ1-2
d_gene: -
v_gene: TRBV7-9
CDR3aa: CASSDKTGIIYGYTF
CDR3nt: TGTGCCAGCAGCGATAAAACAGGGATTATCTATGGCTACACCTTC

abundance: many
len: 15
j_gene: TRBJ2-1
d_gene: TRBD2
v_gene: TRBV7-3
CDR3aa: CASSLTSGSDNEQFF
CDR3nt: TGTGCCAGCAGCTTAACGAGCGGGAGCGACAATGAGCAGTTCTTC

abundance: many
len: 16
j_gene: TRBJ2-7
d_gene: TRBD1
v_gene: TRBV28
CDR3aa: CASSLSPGTGGNEQYF
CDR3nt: TGTGCCAGCAGTTTATCGCCTGGGACAGGGGGCAACGAGCAGTACTTC

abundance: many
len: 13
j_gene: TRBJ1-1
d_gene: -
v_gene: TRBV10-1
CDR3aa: CASSETGNTEAFF
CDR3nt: TGCGCCAGCAGTGAGACAGGGAACACTGAAGCTTTCTTT

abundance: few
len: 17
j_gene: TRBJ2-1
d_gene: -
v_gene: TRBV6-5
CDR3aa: CASSYSTGAGTDNEQFF
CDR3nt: TGTGCCAGCAGTTACTCGACCGGTGCGGGGACGGACAATGAGCAGTTCTTC

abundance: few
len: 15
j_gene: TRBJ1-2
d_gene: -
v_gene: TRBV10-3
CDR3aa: CAISVAGEGDYGYTF
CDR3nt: TGTGCCATCAGCGTTGCAGGGGAAGGGGACTATGGCTACACCTTC

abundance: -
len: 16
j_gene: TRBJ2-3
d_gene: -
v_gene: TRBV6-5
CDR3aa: CASSYAASSSTDTQYF
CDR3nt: TGTGCCAGCAGTTACGCGGCTAGCTCTAGCACAGATACGCAGTATTTT